This T cell receptor (beta chain) was documented in a study of T cell responses to AZD1222 COVID-19 vaccine. Germline lookup yields CDR1 WNHNN and CDR2 SYGVQD (reference sequence). The germline V and J ends were trimmed by 0 bases and 8 bases, with 17 bases remaining between them. This CDR3 contains 16 residues. The assay was immunoSEQ multiplex PCR, and TCRdb's table has in-frame clones only and misses some. Counted here are over 130,000 clones, 88% occurring once; the ten biggest clones make up 3% to 4.5%. Overall study results and limits: CD4 TCRs covered the whole spike, strongest at regions 160-218 and 743-854.

Regarding this clone: Its antigen is currently unknown.

The rearrangement uses TRBV10-1 and TRBJ2-1; D tentatively fits TRBD1 or TRBD2 (5 bases each). This receptor was taken from an adult in good health. The sample was peripheral blood, taken on day 0 of AZD1222 vaccination. For the CDR3, the DNA is TGCGCCAGCAGTGAGTCGGACGCAGGGAGTTATTATGAGCAGTTCTTC. It encodes CASSESDAGSYYEQFF.